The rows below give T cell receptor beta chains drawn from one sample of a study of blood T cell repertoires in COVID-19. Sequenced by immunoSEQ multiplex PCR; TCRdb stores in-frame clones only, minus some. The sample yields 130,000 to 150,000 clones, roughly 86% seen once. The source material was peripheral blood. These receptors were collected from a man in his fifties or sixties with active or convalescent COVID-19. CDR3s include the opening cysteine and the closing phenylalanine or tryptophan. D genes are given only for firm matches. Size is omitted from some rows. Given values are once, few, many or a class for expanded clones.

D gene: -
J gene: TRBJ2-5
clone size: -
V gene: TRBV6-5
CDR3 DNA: TGTGCCAGCAGGTGGCAGGGTCAAGAGACCCAGTACTTC
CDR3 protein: CASRWQGQETQYF

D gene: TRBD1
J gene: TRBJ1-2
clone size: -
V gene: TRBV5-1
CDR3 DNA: TGCGCCAGCAGCTTGGCACAGGGGGCTGGCTATGGCTACACCTTC
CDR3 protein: CASSLAQGAGYGYTF

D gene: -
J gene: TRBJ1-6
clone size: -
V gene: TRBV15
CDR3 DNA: TGTGCCACCAGCAGGGGCCTCTCGGGGTCCTATAATTCACCCCTCCACTTT
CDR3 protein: CATSRGLSGSYNSPLHF

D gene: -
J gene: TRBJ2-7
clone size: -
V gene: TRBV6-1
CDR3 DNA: TGTGCCAGCAGTGAAAGGTTGGAGAACTACGAGCAGTACTTC
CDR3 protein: CASSERLENYEQYF

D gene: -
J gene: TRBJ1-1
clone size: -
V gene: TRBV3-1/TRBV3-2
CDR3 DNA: TGTGCCAGCAGCCTACTATTAGGCCAGGGGCTTGAAGCTTTCTTT
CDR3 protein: CASSLLLGQGLEAFF

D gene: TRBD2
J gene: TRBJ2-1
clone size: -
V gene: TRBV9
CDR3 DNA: TGTGCCAGCGCCCTTAGCGGGGGGAGATACAATGAGCAGTTCTTC
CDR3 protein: CASALSGGRYNEQFF

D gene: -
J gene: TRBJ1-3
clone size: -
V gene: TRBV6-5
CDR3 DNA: TGTGCCAGCAGTCCGCGTGGGGGGGCAGGAAACACCATATATTTT
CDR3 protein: CASSPRGGAGNTIYF

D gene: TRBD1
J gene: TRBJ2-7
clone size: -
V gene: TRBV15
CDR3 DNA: TGTGCCACCAGCAGGCAGGGGACAGGGAACCACGAGCAGTACTTC
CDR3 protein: CATSRQGTGNHEQYF

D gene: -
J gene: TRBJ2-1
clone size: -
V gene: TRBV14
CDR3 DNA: TGTGCCAGCAGCCCCCAGTTTTCGTCTGAGCAGTTCTTC
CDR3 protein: CASSPQFSSEQFF

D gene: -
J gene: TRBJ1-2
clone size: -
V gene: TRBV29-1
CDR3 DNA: TGCAGCGTTGGGGAGGTCAATGGCTACACCTTC
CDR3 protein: CSVGEVNGYTF

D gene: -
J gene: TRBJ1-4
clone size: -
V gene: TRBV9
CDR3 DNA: TGTGCCAGCAGCCCGTTCCACGGACAGATAAATGAAAAACTGTTTTTT
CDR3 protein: CASSPFHGQINEKLFF

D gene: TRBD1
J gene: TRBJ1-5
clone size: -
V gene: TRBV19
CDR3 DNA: TGTGCCAGTAGTAACGGCCAGGGGGACCAGCCCCAGCATTTT
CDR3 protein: CASSNGQGDQPQHF

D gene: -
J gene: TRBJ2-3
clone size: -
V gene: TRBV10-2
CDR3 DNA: TGCGCCAGCGGGCAGGCAGATACGCAGTATTTT
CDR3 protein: CASGQADTQYF

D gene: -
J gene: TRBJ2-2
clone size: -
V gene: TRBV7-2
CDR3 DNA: TGTGCCAGCAGACGGACACCCACCGGGGAGCTGTTTTTT
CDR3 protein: CASRRTPTGELFF

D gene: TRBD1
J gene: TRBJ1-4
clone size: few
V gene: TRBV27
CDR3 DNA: TGTGCCAGCAGTCGGGACAGCTCGGCTAGAGAAAAACTGTTTTTT
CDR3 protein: CASSRDSSAREKLFF

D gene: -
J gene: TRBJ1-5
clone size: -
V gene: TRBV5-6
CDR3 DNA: TGTGCCAGCAGCCTGGGACTGAATAGCAATCAGCCCCAGCATTTT
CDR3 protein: CASSLGLNSNQPQHF

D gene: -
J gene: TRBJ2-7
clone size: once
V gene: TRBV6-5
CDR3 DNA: TGTGCCAGCACCCCAGGAACCTTCTACGAGCAGTACTTC
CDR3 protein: CASTPGTFYEQYF

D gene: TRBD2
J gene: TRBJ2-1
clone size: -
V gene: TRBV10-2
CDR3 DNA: TGCGCCAGCAGAGTAGGGACTAGCGGGAGGATCGGGTACAATGAGCAGTTCTTC
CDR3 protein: CASRVGTSGRIGYNEQFF

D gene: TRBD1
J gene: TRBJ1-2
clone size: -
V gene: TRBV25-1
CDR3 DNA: TGTGCCAGCAGTAAGGGACAGGGCTATGGCTACACCTTC
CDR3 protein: CASSKGQGYGYTF

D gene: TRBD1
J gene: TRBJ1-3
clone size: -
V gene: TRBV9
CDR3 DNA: TGTGCCAGCAGCCCGGGACAGGCCCGAGTCACCATATATTTT
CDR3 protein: CASSPGQARVTIYF

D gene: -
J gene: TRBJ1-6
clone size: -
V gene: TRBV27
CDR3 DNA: TGTGCCGCAGGGCGGGATATTCGTTTTTCACCCCTCCACTTT
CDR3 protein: CAAGRDIRFSPLHF

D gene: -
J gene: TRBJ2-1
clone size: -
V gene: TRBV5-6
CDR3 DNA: TGTGCCAGCAGCTTGGATCAGGGTACCTACAATGAGCAGTTCTTC
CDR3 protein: CASSLDQGTYNEQFF

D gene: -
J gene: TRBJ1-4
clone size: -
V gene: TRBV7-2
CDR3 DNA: TGTGCCAGCAGCTTAGGGAAAGCGAATGAAAAACTGTTTTTT
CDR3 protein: CASSLGKANEKLFF

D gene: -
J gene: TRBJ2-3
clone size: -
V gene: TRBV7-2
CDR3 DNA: TGTGCCAGCAGCTTAGGGTTGGGGGGGGGCTCCCACACAGATACGCAGTATTTT
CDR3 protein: CASSLGLGGGSHTDTQYF

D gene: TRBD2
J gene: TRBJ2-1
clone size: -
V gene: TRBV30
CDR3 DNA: TGTGCCTGGAGTGCATCCAGCGGGAGGACCTTTTTGAGCTCCTACAATGAGCAGTTCTTC
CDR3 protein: CAWSASSGRTFLSSYNEQFF

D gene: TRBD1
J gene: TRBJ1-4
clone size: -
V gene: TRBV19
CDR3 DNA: TGTGCCAGTAGTATGGACAGGAATGAAAAACTGTTTTTT
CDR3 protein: CASSMDRNEKLFF

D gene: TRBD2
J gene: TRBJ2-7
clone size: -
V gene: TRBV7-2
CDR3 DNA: TGTGCCAGCGGGACTAGCGGGGAGTGGACCTACGAGCAGTACTTC
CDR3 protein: CASGTSGEWTYEQYF

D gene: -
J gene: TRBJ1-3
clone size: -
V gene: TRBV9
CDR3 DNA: TGTGCCAGCAGCAGCCGGGAGAGGTACTCTGGAAACACCATATATTTT
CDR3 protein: CASSSRERYSGNTIYF

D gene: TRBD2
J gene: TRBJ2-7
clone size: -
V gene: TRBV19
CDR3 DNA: TGTGCCAGTAGTCCTCGGACTAGCGGGAGTCGTTCTGTGAGCTCCTACGAGCAGTACTTC
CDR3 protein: CASSPRTSGSRSVSSYEQYF

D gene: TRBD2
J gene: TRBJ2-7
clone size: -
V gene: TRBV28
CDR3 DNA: TGTGCCAGCAGGGTAAAAGCGGGAGCCAGTCAATCCTCCTACGAGCAGTACTTC
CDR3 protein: CASRVKAGASQSSYEQYF

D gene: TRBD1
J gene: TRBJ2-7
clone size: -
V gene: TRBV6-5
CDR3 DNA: TGTGCCAGCAGGCGGACAGGGGGCCCCAACGAGCAGTACTTC
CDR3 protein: CASRRTGGPNEQYF

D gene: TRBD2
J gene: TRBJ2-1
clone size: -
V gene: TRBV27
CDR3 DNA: TGTGCCAGCAGGCAAGCGGGAGGGGTTTACAATGAGCAGTTCTTC
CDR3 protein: CASRQAGGVYNEQFF

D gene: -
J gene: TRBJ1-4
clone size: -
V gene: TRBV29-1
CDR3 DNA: TGCAGCGTCCCCTCGAATGAAAAACTGTTTTTT
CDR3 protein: CSVPSNEKLFF

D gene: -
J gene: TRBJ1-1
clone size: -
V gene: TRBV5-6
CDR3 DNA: TGTGCCAGCGGAAAAGGGGTTACTGAAGCTTTCTTT
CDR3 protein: CASGKGVTEAFF

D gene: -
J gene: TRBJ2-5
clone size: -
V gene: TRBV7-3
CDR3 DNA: TGTGCCAGCAGCTTAAAGGTCGGGGAGTGGGAGACCCAGTACTTC
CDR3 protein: CASSLKVGEWETQYF

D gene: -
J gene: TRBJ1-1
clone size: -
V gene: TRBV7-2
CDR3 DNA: TGTGCCAGCAGCTTTACCGGGGGTAAGAACACTGAAGCTTTCTTT
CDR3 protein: CASSFTGGKNTEAFF

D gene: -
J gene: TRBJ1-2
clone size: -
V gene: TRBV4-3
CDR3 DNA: TGCGCCAGCAGCCAAGATATAGGCCGCGAGGGCCGATACACCTTC
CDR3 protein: CASSQDIGREGRYTF

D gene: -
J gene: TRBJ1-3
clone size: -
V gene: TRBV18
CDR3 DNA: TGTGCCAGCTCACCACCAAGGGGCAACTCTGGAAACACCATATATTTT
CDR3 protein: CASSPPRGNSGNTIYF

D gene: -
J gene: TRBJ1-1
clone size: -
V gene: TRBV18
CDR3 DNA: TGTGCCAGCTCCTTAGACACTGAAGCTTTCTTT
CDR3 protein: CASSLDTEAFF

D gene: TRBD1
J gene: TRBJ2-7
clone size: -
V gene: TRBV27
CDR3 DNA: TGTGCCAGCAGTCCTTTCTTGGGGACAGGGGACCACGAGCAGTACTTC
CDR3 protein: CASSPFLGTGDHEQYF

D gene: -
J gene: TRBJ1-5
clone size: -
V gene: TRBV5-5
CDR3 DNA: TGTGCCAGCAGCCGGGAGGCAGGGAGGTACGATCAGCCCCAGCATTTT
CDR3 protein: CASSREAGRYDQPQHF

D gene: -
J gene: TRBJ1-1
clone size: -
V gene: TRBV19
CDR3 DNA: TGTGCCAGTAGTACTCAATCCGGGACTGAAGCTTTCTTT
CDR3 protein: CASSTQSGTEAFF

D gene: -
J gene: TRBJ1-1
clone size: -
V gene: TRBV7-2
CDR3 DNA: TGTGCCAGCAGCTTAGAGGGGAATCTTCATACTGAAGCTTTCTTT
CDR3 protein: CASSLEGNLHTEAFF

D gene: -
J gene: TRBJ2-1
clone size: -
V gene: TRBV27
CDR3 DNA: TGTGCCAGCAGTTCCCGACGGGGAGTAATAGCCTACAATGAGCAGTTCTTC
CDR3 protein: CASSSRRGVIAYNEQFF

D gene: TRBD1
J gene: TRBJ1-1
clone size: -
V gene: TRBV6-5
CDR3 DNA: TGTGCCAGCAGTTACTCGGGGGGACAGAGGAACACTGAAGCTTTCTTT
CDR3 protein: CASSYSGGQRNTEAFF

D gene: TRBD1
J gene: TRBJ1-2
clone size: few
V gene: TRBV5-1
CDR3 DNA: TGCGCCAGCAGCTTCGACAGGGGGCGGTCTGATGGCTACACCTTC
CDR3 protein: CASSFDRGRSDGYTF

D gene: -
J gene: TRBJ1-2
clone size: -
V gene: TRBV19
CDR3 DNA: TGTGCCAGTAGTATCCGGGAGGGTGGCTACACCTTC
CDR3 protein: CASSIREGGYTF

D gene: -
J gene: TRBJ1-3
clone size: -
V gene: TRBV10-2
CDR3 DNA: TGCGCCAGCAGTGTTCTGCGCTCTGGAAACACCATATATTTT
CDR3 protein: CASSVLRSGNTIYF

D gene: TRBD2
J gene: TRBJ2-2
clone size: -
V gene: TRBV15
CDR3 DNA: TGTGCCACCAGCAGAGCGGGACTAGCGGGAGCCGGGGAGCTGTTTTTT
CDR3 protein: CATSRAGLAGAGELFF

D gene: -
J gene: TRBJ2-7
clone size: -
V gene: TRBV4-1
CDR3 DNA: TGCGCCAGCAGCCAGACTGAAGGCTACGAGCAGTACTTC
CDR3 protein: CASSQTEGYEQYF

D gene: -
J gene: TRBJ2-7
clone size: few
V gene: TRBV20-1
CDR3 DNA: TGCAGTGCTAGTTTCAGGTCCTACGAGCAGTACTTC
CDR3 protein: CSASFRSYEQYF

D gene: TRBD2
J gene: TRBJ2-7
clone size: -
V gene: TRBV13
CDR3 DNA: TGTGCCAGCAGCTACGGGGGAGGGCCCTACGAGCAGTACTTC
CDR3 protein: CASSYGGGPYEQYF

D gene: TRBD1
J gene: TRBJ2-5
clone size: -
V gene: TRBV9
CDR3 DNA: TGTGCCAGCAGCGGCTGGGACAGTTCACGAGAGACCCAGTACTTC
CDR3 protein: CASSGWDSSRETQYF

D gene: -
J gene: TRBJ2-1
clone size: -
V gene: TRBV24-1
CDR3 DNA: TGTGCCACCAGTGAGGCAGTAGCTGCAGCTCCCTACAATGAGCAGTTCTTC
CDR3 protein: CATSEAVAAAPYNEQFF

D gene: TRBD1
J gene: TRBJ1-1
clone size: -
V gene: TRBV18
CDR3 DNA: TGTGCCAGCTCACTGGCAGGGGGCAACCCTAACACTGAAGCTTTCTTT
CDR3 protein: CASSLAGGNPNTEAFF

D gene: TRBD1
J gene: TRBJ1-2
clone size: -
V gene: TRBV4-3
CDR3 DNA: TGCGCCAGCAGACTTAACGACAGGGGGATCTCTGGCTACACCTTC
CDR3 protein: CASRLNDRGISGYTF

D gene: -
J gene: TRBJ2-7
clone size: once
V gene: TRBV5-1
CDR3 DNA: TGCGCCAGCAGCCCCGGGACACCTACCTACGAGCAGTACTTC
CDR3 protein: CASSPGTPTYEQYF

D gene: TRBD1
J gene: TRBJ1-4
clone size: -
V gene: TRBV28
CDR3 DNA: TGTGCCAGCAGGACAGGGATCACTAATGAAAAACTGTTTTTT
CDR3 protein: CASRTGITNEKLFF

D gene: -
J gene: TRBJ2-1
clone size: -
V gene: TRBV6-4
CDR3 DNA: TGTGCCAGCAGTGAGCTAGCGCAGAGCTCCTACAATGAGCAGTTCTTC
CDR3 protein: CASSELAQSSYNEQFF

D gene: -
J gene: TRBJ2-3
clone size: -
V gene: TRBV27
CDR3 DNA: TGTGCCAGCAGTTTATCCCCCAGGTGGAAGGTCACAGATACGCAGTATTTT
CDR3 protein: CASSLSPRWKVTDTQYF